This passage covers 30 T cell receptor beta chains from one sample sequenced in a study of blood T cell repertoires in COVID-19. Assay used: immunoSEQ multiplex PCR; TCRdb lists only in-frame clones, some missing. The table includes roughly 250,000 clones, around 87% detected once. Sequencing input: peripheral blood. These receptors originate from a man between 60 and 75 years old who had recovered from COVID-19.

The chain has TRBV6-5 and TRBJ1-1; D gene uncertain. V was clipped by 2 bases and J by 7 bases, with 14 bases between them. This CDR3 comprises 14 residues. CDR1 is MNHEY and CDR2 is SVGAGI in the germline V gene. The CDR3 sequence: CASSYRRVSHEAFF. CDR3 in DNA: TGTGCCAGCAGTTACCGAAGAGTGAGTCATGAAGCTTTCTTT.

The chain joins TRBV2 to TRBJ1-3; 8 positions agree with TRBD1. V shed 5 bases and J 0 bases; nucleotides not matched to a gene: 6. Germline V CDR1 and CDR2: SNHLY, FYNNEI. This CDR3 has 16 residues. The CDR3 is CASSTPDRVSGNTIYF. DNA for the CDR3: TGTGCCAGCAGTACCCCGGACAGGGTCTCTGGAAACACCATATATTTT.

The chain is built from TRBV3-1 (or the pseudogene TRBV3-2) and TRBJ1-2; D is unclear. Trimming cost V 1 base and J 7 bases, with 7 bases left between them. CDR1 is LGHDT, CDR2 YNNKEL, per germline (reference sequence). The length of the CDR3 is 12 residues. The CDR3 coding sequence is TGTGCCAGCAGCCAAGCCGTGGCTGGCTACACCTTC. It codes for CASSQAVAGYTF.

The J gene is TRBJ2-3, the V gene TRBV7-8, with D hard to call. Germline lookup yields CDR1 SGHVS and CDR2 FQNEAQ. Trimming stripped 2 bases from V and 1 base from J, with 4 bases between. This CDR3 contains 13 residues. The CDR3 loop is CASSLPGTDTQYF. CDR3 coding DNA: TGTGCCAGCAGCTTACCCGGCACAGATACGCAGTATTTT.

The chain combines TRBV7-2 with TRBJ2-5, with a tentative D call TRBD2 (5 bases). Trimming stripped 1 base from V and 5 bases from J, with 11 bases between. The germline gives CDR1 SGHTA, CDR2 FQGNSA. This CDR3 is built from 14 residues. CDR3 in amino acids: CASSLGTSGETQYF. In nucleotides, the CDR3 is TGTGCCAGCAGCTTAGGGACTTCGGGGGAGACCCAGTACTTC.

The rearrangement uses TRBV19 and TRBJ1-2; 8 positions agree with TRBD1. Losses at the gene ends were 5 bases for V and 4 bases for J; bases not matched to a gene: 3. This CDR3 region has 13 residues. Germline assignment: CDR1 LNHDA and CDR2 SQIVND (reference sequence). CDR3 protein: CASSAGGSYGYTF. CDR3 DNA: TGTGCCAGTAGTGCAGGGGGCAGCTATGGCTACACCTTC. The entire variable domain, with the rest obtained from reference TRBV19 and TRBJ1-2, is as follows: DGGITQSPKYLFRKEGQNVTLSCEQNLNHDAMYWYRQDPGQGLRLIYYSQIVNDFQKGDIAEGYSVSREKKESFPLTVTSAQKNPTAFYLCASSAGGSYGYTFGSGTRLTVV.

The rearrangement links TRBV5-6 to TRBJ2-3; TRBD2 matches at 8 bases. The CDR3 has 14 residues. J gave up 9 bases and V 1 base, and 7 bases lay outside the gene matches. CDR1 is SGHDT, CDR2 YYEEEE, per germline. CDR3 in amino acids: CASSLRAIAGTQYF. DNA for the CDR3: TGTGCCAGCAGCTTGAGGGCTATAGCGGGGACGCAGTATTTT.

V usage is TRBV10-1 and J usage is TRBJ1-1; D gene ambiguous. V gave up 6 bases and J gave up 5 bases, with 22 bases separating them. This CDR3 spans 16 amino acids. The germline V gene encodes CDR1 WNHNN and CDR2 SYGVQD (reference sequence). The DNA for the CDR3 is TGCGCCAGCAGGCCCCCTCGCCCGCTACGGGAGACTGAAGCTTTCTTT. It is translated as CASRPPRPLRETEAFF.

The rearrangement uses TRBV5-1 and TRBJ2-3, with 8 bases lining up with TRBD2. The V and J ends lost 2 bases and 5 bases, in that order; junction bases with no gene match: 10. The CDR3 consists of 16 residues. The germline V gene encodes CDR1 SGHRS and CDR2 YFSETQ. The CDR3 DNA reads TGCGCCAGCAGCTTCAGGAGCGGGGGAGCAGGAGATACGCAGTATTTT. Protein product: CASSFRSGGAGDTQYF.

The V gene is TRBV29-1, the J gene TRBJ1-1, with TRBD1 matching over 7 bases. J was trimmed by 1 base and V by 7 bases; bases with no gene match: 3. The CDR3 loop spans 12 amino acids. Germline-derived CDR1 and CDR2 are SQVTM and ANQGSEA. The CDR3 bases are TGCAGCGCCTGGACAGGGAACACTGAAGCTTTCTTT. Protein product: CSAWTGNTEAFF.

V is TRBV6-1 and J is TRBJ2-1, with TRBD2 identical over 10 bases. V was pared by 6 bases and J by 1 base, with 9 bases of the junction left unmatched. The germline CDR1 and CDR2 sequences are MNHNS and SASEGT. The CDR3 is 17 amino acids. This chain's CDR3 is CASSERVAGGSYNEQFF. CDR3 DNA: TGTGCCAGCAGCGAACGTGTAGCGGGGGGTTCCTACAATGAGCAGTTCTTC.

This chain connects TRBV7-8 to TRBJ2-3, with TRBD1 as a possible D gene (5 bases). Trimming cost V 1 base and J 1 base, with 12 bases left between them. Germline-derived CDR1 and CDR2 are SGHVS and FQNEAQ. CDR3 size: 16 residues. The CDR3 loop is CASSLGGLGGTDTQYF. In DNA form, the CDR3 reads TGTGCCAGCAGCTTAGGTGGCTTAGGGGGCACAGATACGCAGTATTTT.

V and J are TRBV7-9 and TRBJ2-1; TRBD1 aligns across 9 bases. CDR1 and CDR2 (germline): SEHNR, FQNEAQ (reference sequence). V trimming: 6 bases; J trimming: 8 bases; junction bases outside the gene matches: 11. The CDR3 runs to 15 residues. The CDR3 DNA is TGTGCCAGCAGTCATACAGGGGGCGCCGGGTATGAGCAGTTCTTC. Its protein product is CASSHTGGAGYEQFF. Combining the CDR3 with reference TRBV7-9 and TRBJ2-1 gives the whole variable domain DTGVSQNPRHKITKRGQNVTFRCDPISEHNRLYWYRQTLGQGPEFLTYFQNEAQLEKSRLLSDRFSAERPKGSFSTLEIQRTEQGDSAMYLCASSHTGGAGYEQFFGPGTRLTVL.

The chain uses TRBV3-1 (or the pseudogene TRBV3-2) and TRBJ1-6; D unresolved. The CDR3 runs 14 residues. The germline gives CDR1 LGHDT, CDR2 YNNKEL (reference sequence). V was trimmed by 4 bases and J by 6 bases, leaving 10 bases between them. In DNA form, the CDR3 reads TGTGCCAGCAGCCCTACCCAGGTTAATTCACCCCTCCACTTT. Protein sequence: CASSPTQVNSPLHF.

The chain is built from TRBV5-1 and TRBJ1-4; 8 bases map to TRBD1. This CDR3 comprises 15 residues. The J segment lost 3 bases and the V segment lost 3 bases, leaving 4 bases of the junction unmatched. CDR1 and CDR2 from the germline V gene are SGHRS and YFSETQ. The CDR3 nucleotides read TGCGCCAGCAGCTGGACAGGGTTTTCTAATGAAAAACTGTTTTTT. Its translation is CASSWTGFSNEKLFF.

The chain employs TRBV27 and TRBJ2-2; 8 nucleotides line up with TRBD2. The CDR3 consists of 14 residues. The germline gives CDR1 MNHEY, CDR2 SMNVEV (reference sequence). J gave up 3 bases and V 8 bases, and 5 bases lay outside the gene matches. The CDR3: CASRGGAYTGELFF. The CDR3 DNA is TGTGCCAGCCGGGGGGGAGCGTACACCGGGGAGCTGTTTTTT.

In the case of this clone: The sample has other DNA sequences that encode this CDR3 too. The chain combines TRBV6-1 with TRBJ1-5; 8 nucleotides agree with TRBD1. CDR1 MNHNS and CDR2 SASEGT come from the germline V gene. The CDR3 consists of 14 residues. J lost 4 bases, V lost 3 bases, and 2 bases had no gene match. CDR3 DNA sequence: TGTGCCAGCAGTGACCGGACAGGGAATCAGCCCCAGCATTTT. It yields the protein CASSDRTGNQPQHF.

V usage is TRBV6-6 and J usage is TRBJ1-5, with D possibly being TRBD1 (5 bases). The CDR3 has 15 residues. Germline loops: CDR1 MNHNY, CDR2 SVGAGI (reference sequence). Trimming shortened V by 2 bases and J by 0 bases, and 8 bases separated the two germline ends. The CDR3: CASSYGGDSNQPQHF. The CDR3 DNA reads TGTGCCAGCAGTTACGGAGGGGATAGCAATCAGCCCCAGCATTTT.

This clone was seen more than once but under ten times. V usage is TRBV19 and J usage is TRBJ2-1; 11 bases match TRBD2. The CDR3 has 14 residues. The V segment lost 10 bases and the J segment 7 bases; nucleotides outside the gene matches: 9. Germline CDR1 and CDR2: LNHDA and SQIVND (reference sequence). CDR3 bases: TGTGCCACCTCCCGGGGACTAGCGGATAATGAGCAGTTCTTC. Encoded protein: CATSRGLADNEQFF. Using reference TRBV19 and TRBJ2-1 for the parts outside the CDR3, the full variable domain is DGGITQSPKYLFRKEGQNVTLSCEQNLNHDAMYWYRQDPGQGLRLIYYSQIVNDFQKGDIAEGYSVSREKKESFPLTVTSAQKNPTAFYLCATSRGLADNEQFFGPGTRLTVL.

This clone appeared a single time. The chain carries TRBV3-1 (or the pseudogene TRBV3-2) and TRBJ1-5, with 9 bases lining up with TRBD1. V shed 3 bases, J shed 0 bases, and the junction held 0 bases outside the gene matches. The germline gives CDR1 LGHDT, CDR2 YNNKEL (reference sequence). CDR3 length: 15 amino acids. The CDR3 nucleotides read TGTGCCAGCAGCCAGACAGGGGGTAGCAATCAGCCCCAGCATTTT. Translation: CASSQTGGSNQPQHF.

The chain has TRBV2 and TRBJ1-6, with D perhaps matching TRBD1 (5 bases). The CDR3 contains 13 residues. Germline V lookup: CDR1 SNHLY, CDR2 FYNNEI. The ends were cut back, 8 bases at V and 7 bases at J, with 12 bases in the middle. The CDR3 DNA sequence: TGTGCCAGCGGGCGACAGACGAATTCACCCCTCCACTTT. It is translated as CASGRQTNSPLHF.

This chain joins TRBV6-5 and TRBJ1-4, with a tentative D call TRBD1 (6 bases). The CDR3 is 14 residues long. The ends were cut back, 6 bases at V and 11 bases at J, with 19 bases in the middle. CDR1 MNHEY and CDR2 SVGAGI come from the germline V gene. Here the CDR3 reads CASSLSQGTPKLFF. CDR3 nucleotide sequence: TGTGCCAGCAGCCTCTCTCAGGGGACACCGAAACTGTTTTTT.

This chain joins TRBV2 and TRBJ1-6; 7 nucleotides match TRBD1. The CDR3 is made up of 14 amino acids. The V gene's germline CDR1 is SNHLY and CDR2 FYNNEI. With V trimmed by 8 bases and J by 8 bases, 9 bases remained unmatched. This chain's CDR3 is CASLKQGSYSPLHF. Written as DNA, the CDR3 is TGTGCCAGCCTTAAACAGGGGTCATATTCACCCCTCCACTTT.

J is TRBJ2-3 and V is TRBV2; D unresolved. The CDR3 totals 14 residues. Germline V gene sequence: CDR1 SNHLY, CDR2 FYNNEI. Trimming stripped 2 bases from V and 2 bases from J, with 8 bases between. CDR3: CASSEIQFTDTQYF. CDR3 coding DNA: TGTGCCAGCAGTGAAATACAGTTCACAGATACGCAGTATTTT.

V and J are TRBV7-9 and TRBJ2-2; a possible D gene is TRBD1 (6 bases). Trimming left V 2 bases short and J 4 bases short, with 14 bases between. Germline loops: CDR1 SEHNR, CDR2 FQNEAQ (reference sequence). The CDR3 totals 16 residues. The CDR3 DNA follows: TGTGCCAGCAGCTTATCTGGGGGCGCGGGCACCGGGGAGCTGTTTTTT. Translated, it gives CASSLSGGAGTGELFF.

The chain links TRBV9 to TRBJ1-3; D gene ambiguous. Trimming took off 2 bases at V and 1 base at J, with 7 bases between the two ends. Germline CDR1 reads SGDLS; CDR2 reads YYNGEE. There are 14 residues in the CDR3. Here the CDR3 reads CASSVGVSGNTIYF. CDR3 nucleotide sequence: TGTGCCAGCAGCGTCGGGGTTTCTGGAAACACCATATATTTT.

This chain links TRBV5-1 with TRBJ2-1; D is perhaps TRBD2 (5 bases). Trimming took 7 bases from V and 1 from J, leaving 15 bases between them. This CDR3 comprises 15 residues. Germline CDR1 is SGHRS and CDR2 is YFSETQ. This chain's CDR3 is CASFNEGLSYNEQFF. The DNA of the CDR3 is TGCGCCAGCTTCAACGAGGGTTTGTCCTACAATGAGCAGTTCTTC.

The chain couples TRBV7-2 to TRBJ2-6; maybe TRBD1 (7 bases). V was clipped by 4 bases and J by 2 bases, with 12 bases between them. The length of the CDR3 is 16 residues. Germline V lookup: CDR1 SGHTA, CDR2 FQGNSA. CDR3 region: CASSSRGRPGANVLTF. The CDR3 region has the DNA TGTGCCAGCAGCTCCAGGGGGAGGCCTGGGGCCAACGTCCTGACTTTC.

V usage is TRBV28 and J usage is TRBJ1-5, with D perhaps matching TRBD1 (6 bases). The CDR3 totals 14 residues. V was clipped by 3 bases and J by 2 bases, with 8 bases between them. CDR1 and CDR2 from the germline V gene are MDHEN and SYDVKM. This chain's CDR3 is CASSFKGGNQPQHF. Here the CDR3 DNA reads TGTGCCAGCAGTTTCAAGGGGGGCAATCAGCCCCAGCATTTT.

The chain uses TRBV6-1 and TRBJ2-7; D might be TRBD2 (5 bases). The CDR3 has 17 amino acids. V was shortened by 0 bases and J by 4 bases, with 19 bases between the two germline ends. CDR1 and CDR2 (germline): MNHNS, SASEGT. The CDR3 DNA is TGTGCCAGCAGTGAAGCCCGACTAAGTATGATCTTATACGAGCAGTACGTC. This codes for CASSEARLSMILYEQYV.